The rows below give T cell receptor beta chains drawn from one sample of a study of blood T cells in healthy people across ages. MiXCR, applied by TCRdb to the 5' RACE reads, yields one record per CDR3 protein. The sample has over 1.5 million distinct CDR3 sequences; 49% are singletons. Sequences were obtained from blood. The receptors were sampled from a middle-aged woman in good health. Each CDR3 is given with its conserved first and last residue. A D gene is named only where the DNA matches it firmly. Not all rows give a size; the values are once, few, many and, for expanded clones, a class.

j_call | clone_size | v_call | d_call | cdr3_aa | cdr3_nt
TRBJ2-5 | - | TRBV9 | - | CASSVVPEGAQETQYF | TGTGCCAGCAGCGTAGTTCCGGAGGGGGCCCAAGAGACCCAGTACTTC
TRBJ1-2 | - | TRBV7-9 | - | CASSPSGEAYGYTF | TGTGCCAGCAGCCCATCAGGGGAGGCCTATGGCTACACCTTC
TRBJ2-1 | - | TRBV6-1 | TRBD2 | CASSRTSGGAVGNEQFF | TGTGCCAGCAGCCGGACTAGCGGGGGGGCCGTAGGCAATGAGCAGTTCTTC
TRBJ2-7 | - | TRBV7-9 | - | CASSHRDGRPYEQYF | TGTGCCAGCAGCCACCGGGACGGTCGACCTTACGAGCAGTACTTC
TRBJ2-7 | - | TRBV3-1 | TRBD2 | CASSMGLAVPYEQYF | TGTGCCAGCAGCATGGGACTAGCGGTACCCTACGAGCAGTACTTC
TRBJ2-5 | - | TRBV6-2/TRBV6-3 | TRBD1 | CASSRLNPGTANQETQYF | TGTGCCAGCAGTCGACTCAATCCCGGGACAGCTAACCAAGAGACCCAGTACTTC
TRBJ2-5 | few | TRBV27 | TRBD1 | CASSFMPAGGKWETQYF | TGTGCCAGCAGTTTCATGCCGGCAGGGGGCAAGTGGGAGACCCAGTACTTC
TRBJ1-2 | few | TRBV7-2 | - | CASSLGARANYGYTF | TGTGCCAGCAGCTTAGGAGCACGGGCTAACTATGGCTACACCTTC
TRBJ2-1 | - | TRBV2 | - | CASSAEDYNEQFF | TGTGCCAGCAGTGCTGAGGACTACAATGAGCAGTTCTTC
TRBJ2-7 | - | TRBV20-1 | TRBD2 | CSAKGEGRVDEQYF | TGCAGTGCTAAAGGGGAGGGAAGGGTGGACGAGCAGTACTTC
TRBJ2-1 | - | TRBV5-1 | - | CASSLETGYDEQFF | TGCGCCAGCAGCTTGGAGACAGGCTATGATGAGCAGTTCTTC
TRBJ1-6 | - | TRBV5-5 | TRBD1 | CASSLDPGGGNSPLHF | TGTGCCAGCAGCTTGGACCCAGGGGGCGGTAATTCACCCCTCCACTTT
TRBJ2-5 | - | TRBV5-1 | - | CASSLGDGHLQETQYF | TGCGCCAGCAGCTTGGGAGACGGACACCTCCAAGAGACCCAGTACTTC
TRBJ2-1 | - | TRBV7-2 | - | CASSNLGRSSYNEQFF | TGTGCCAGCAGCAACCTGGGACGGAGCTCCTACAATGAGCAGTTCTTC
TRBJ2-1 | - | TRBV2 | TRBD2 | CASSEPASGWGDEQFF | TGTGCCAGCAGTGAACCGGCTAGCGGGTGGGGAGATGAGCAGTTCTTC
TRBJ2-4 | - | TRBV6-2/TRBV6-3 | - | CASSRPPEGQYF | TGTGCCAGCAGTCGACCTCCCGAGGGGCAGTACTTC
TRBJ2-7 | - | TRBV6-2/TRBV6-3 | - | CVSSYSSKDTGGGLLPYEQYF | TGTGTCAGCAGTTACTCGAGTAAAGACACTGGGGGGGGCCTTCTTCCCTACGAGCAGTACTTC
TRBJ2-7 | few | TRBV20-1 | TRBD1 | CSARDQGTGVGEQYF | TGCAGTGCTAGAGATCAAGGGACAGGGGTCGGCGAGCAGTACTTC
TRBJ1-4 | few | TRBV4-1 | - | CASYGSSNEKLFF | TGCGCCAGCTACGGCAGCTCTAATGAAAAACTGTTTTTT
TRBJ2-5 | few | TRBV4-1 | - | CASSLEAGRPQETQYF | TGCGCCAGCAGCCTAGAGGCCGGGAGACCCCAAGAGACCCAGTACTTC
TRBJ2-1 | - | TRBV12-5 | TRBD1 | CASGRTGTEYNEQFF | TGTGCTAGTGGACGGACAGGGACGGAATACAATGAGCAGTTCTTC
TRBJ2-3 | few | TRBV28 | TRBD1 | CASSSRTGGQADTQYF | TGTGCCAGCAGTTCCCGGACAGGTGGGCAGGCAGATACGCAGTATTTT
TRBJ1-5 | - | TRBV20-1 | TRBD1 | CSARATTGTGKQPQHF | TGCAGTGCTAGAGCGACCACCGGGACAGGGAAACAGCCCCAGCATTTT
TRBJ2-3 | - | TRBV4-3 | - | CASSQAGTTYF | TGCGCCAGCAGCCAAGCGGGTACGACGTATTTT
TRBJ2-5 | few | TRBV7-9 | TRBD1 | CASSQRGRGETQYF | TGTGCCAGCAGCCAGAGGGGGCGAGGAGAGACCCAGTACTTC
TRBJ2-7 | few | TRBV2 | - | CASRSLPVTLSYEQYF | TGTGCCAGCCGATCCCTCCCAGTCACTCTCTCCTACGAGCAGTACTTC
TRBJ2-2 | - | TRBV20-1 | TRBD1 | CSARGTGATGELFF | TGCAGTGCTAGGGGGACAGGGGCGACCGGGGAGCTGTTTTTT
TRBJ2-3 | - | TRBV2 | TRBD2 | CASSDVRLAGTSDTQYF | TGTGCCAGCAGTGATGTTCGACTAGCGGGGACATCAGATACGCAGTATTTT
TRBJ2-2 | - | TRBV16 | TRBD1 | CASSRPTGVGNTGELFF | TGTGCCAGCAGCCGACCGACAGGGGTTGGTAACACCGGGGAGCTGTTTTTT
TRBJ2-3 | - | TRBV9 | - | CASSVDFFTDTQYF | TGTGCCAGCAGCGTAGACTTTTTCACAGATACGCAGTATTTT
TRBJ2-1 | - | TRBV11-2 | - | CASSPLALWAQFF | TGTGCCAGCAGCCCCCTGGCCCTCTGGGCACAGTTCTTC
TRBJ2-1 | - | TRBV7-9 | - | CASSLLVTVQFF | TGTGCCAGCAGCTTATTAGTTACGGTGCAGTTCTTC
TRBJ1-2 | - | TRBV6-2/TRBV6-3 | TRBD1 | CASSYEGAYYGYTF | TGTGCCAGCAGTTATGAGGGGGCTTACTATGGCTACACCTTC
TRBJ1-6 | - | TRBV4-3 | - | CASRDRANNSPLHF | TGCGCCAGCAGGGACCGGGCCAATAATTCACCCCTCCACTTT
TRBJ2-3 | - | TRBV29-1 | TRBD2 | CSVGGLAGEGGLTDTQYF | TGCAGCGTTGGGGGACTAGCGGGGGAGGGGGGCCTCACAGATACGCAGTATTTT
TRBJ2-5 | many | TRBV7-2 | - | CASSLAGAVETQYF | TGTGCCAGCAGCTTAGCAGGGGCAGTGGAGACCCAGTACTTC
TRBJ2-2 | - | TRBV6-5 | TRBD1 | CASSSLPGTEITGELFF | TGTGCCAGCAGTTCCCTCCCGGGGACAGAGATTACCGGGGAGCTGTTTTTT
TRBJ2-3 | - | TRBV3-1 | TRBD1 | CASSQVPSGTGEYF | TGTGCCAGCAGCCAGGTACCATCCGGGACAGGCGAGTATTTT
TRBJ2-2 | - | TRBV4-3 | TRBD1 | CASSQTAGTGGPNTGELFF | TGCGCCAGCAGCCAAACTGCCGGGACAGGGGGACCGAACACCGGGGAGCTGTTTTTT
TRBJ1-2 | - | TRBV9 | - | CASSDGGWSGYTF | TGTGCCAGCAGCGATGGGGGATGGAGTGGCTACACCTTC
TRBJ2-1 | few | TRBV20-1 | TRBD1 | CSAQSGGNEQFF | TGCAGTGCCCAGTCAGGGGGCAATGAGCAGTTCTTC
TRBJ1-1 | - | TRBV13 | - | CASQRLNTEVFF | TGTGCCAGCCAGCGGCTGAACACTGAAGTTTTCTTT
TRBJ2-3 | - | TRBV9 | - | CASSVVETDTDTQYF | TGTGCCAGCAGCGTAGTTGAGACAGACACAGATACGCAGTATTTT